This is a list of T cell receptor beta chains from one sample in a study of graft-versus-host responses after intestinal transplantation. The data were produced by immunoSEQ multiplex PCR, yet TCRdb's version contains in-frame clones alone and is incomplete. The top ten hold roughly 23% of the sample, which has 40,000 or so clones, over 90% seen once. For these receptors, no antigen is known. The sample was unstimulated CD8+ T cells sorted from spleen or lymph node cells, taken before transplant. Receptor source: a human donor who was the organ donor for an intestinal transplant. Both conserved end residues are part of each CDR3. D genes are given only for firm matches. Some rows mark clone size as missing; the rest say once, few, many or name a class of expanded clone.

D: TRBD2; V: TRBV5-6; J: TRBJ2-7; size: .; CDR3: CASSSGLADEQYF; DNA: TGTGCCAGCAGCTCGGGACTAGCGGACGAGCAGTACTTC
D: TRBD1; V: TRBV27; J: TRBJ1-6; size: .; CDR3: CASSSRDRHNSPLHF; DNA: TGTGCCAGCAGTTCCCGGGACAGGCATAATTCACCCCTCCACTTT
D: .; V: TRBV10-3; J: TRBJ2-1; size: .; CDR3: CAISAGQVGGRGYNEQFF; DNA: TGTGCCATCAGTGCGGGGCAAGTGGGGGGACGAGGCTACAATGAGCAGTTCTTC
D: TRBD2; V: TRBV29-1; J: TRBJ2-7; size: .; CDR3: CSVGTGTSGSWYEQYF; DNA: TGCAGCGTTGGGACCGGGACTAGCGGGAGTTGGTACGAGCAGTACTTC
D: TRBD1; V: TRBV4-3; J: TRBJ1-5; size: once; CDR3: CASTLDRGYNQPQHF; DNA: TGCGCCAGCACCCTTGACAGGGGTTACAATCAGCCCCAGCATTTT
D: .; V: TRBV9; J: TRBJ1-1; size: .; CDR3: CASSVQVYTEAFF; DNA: TGTGCCAGCAGCGTTCAGGTGTACACTGAAGCTTTCTTT
D: .; V: TRBV25-1; J: TRBJ2-1; size: .; CDR3: CASTVGGYNEQFF; DNA: TGTGCCAGCACCGTAGGGGGGTACAATGAGCAGTTCTTC
D: .; V: TRBV27; J: TRBJ1-4; size: .; CDR3: CASSPLPTGRAEKLFF; DNA: TGTGCCAGCAGTCCACTCCCTACGGGACGGGCCGAAAAACTGTTTTTT
D: .; V: TRBV7-9; J: TRBJ2-3; size: .; CDR3: CASLLATSTDTQYF; DNA: TGTGCCAGCCTTTTGGCCACTTCCACAGATACGCAGTATTTT
D: .; V: TRBV4-1; J: TRBJ1-4; size: .; CDR3: CASSQDGTLTNEKLFF; DNA: TGCGCCAGCAGCCAAGACGGGACATTGACTAATGAAAAACTGTTTTTT
D: TRBD2; V: TRBV7-9; J: TRBJ2-3; size: .; CDR3: CASSLAPGLDVVTQYF; DNA: TGTGCCAGCAGCTTAGCCCCGGGACTAGACGTAGTAACGCAGTATTTT
D: TRBD1; V: TRBV4-3; J: TRBJ1-2; size: .; CDR3: CASSQDRWDRTYGYTF; DNA: TGCGCCAGCAGCCAAGATAGGTGGGACAGGACGTATGGCTACACCTTC
D: TRBD2; V: TRBV19; J: TRBJ2-4; size: .; CDR3: CASSFQLAGAGAKNIQYF; DNA: TGTGCCAGTAGTTTTCAATTAGCGGGAGCCGGGGCCAAAAACATTCAGTACTTC
D: TRBD2; V: TRBV6-5; J: TRBJ2-7; size: .; CDR3: CASQLAGDHEQYF; DNA: TGTGCCAGCCAACTAGCGGGAGACCACGAGCAGTACTTC
D: .; V: TRBV19; J: TRBJ2-7; size: .; CDR3: CASSVTLRAYEQYF; DNA: TGTGCCAGTAGTGTCACCCTACGGGCCTACGAGCAGTACTTC
D: .; V: TRBV7-9; J: TRBJ2-3; size: .; CDR3: CASSLAWRSAARTDTQYF; DNA: TGTGCCAGCAGCTTAGCGTGGCGATCCGCGGCCCGCACAGATACGCAGTATTTT
D: TRBD1; V: TRBV28; J: TRBJ1-2; size: .; CDR3: CASSFPGQGDYYGYTF; DNA: TGTGCCAGCAGTTTTCCCGGACAGGGCGACTATTATGGCTACACCTTC
D: .; V: TRBV4-3; J: TRBJ1-2; size: .; CDR3: CASRADPGDPYGYTF; DNA: TGCGCCAGCAGGGCAGACCCCGGAGACCCCTATGGCTACACCTTC
D: .; V: TRBV7-3; J: TRBJ2-1; size: .; CDR3: CASSLRPRLSYNEQFF; DNA: TGTGCCAGCAGTTTACGCCCGCGCCTTTCCTACAATGAGCAGTTCTTC
D: .; V: TRBV10-3; J: TRBJ1-2; size: .; CDR3: CAISEQRLRTVYGYTF; DNA: TGTGCCATCAGTGAACAACGCTTGAGGACGGTCTATGGCTACACCTTC
D: TRBD1; V: TRBV27; J: TRBJ1-4; size: .; CDR3: CASRSGTGGEKLFF; DNA: TGTGCCAGCAGATCCGGGACAGGGGGAGAAAAACTGTTTTTT
D: TRBD1; V: TRBV10-3; J: TRBJ1-2; size: .; CDR3: CAISESGTDTTYGYTF; DNA: TGTGCCATCAGTGAGTCGGGGACAGACACAACCTATGGCTACACCTTC
D: TRBD2; V: TRBV6-5; J: TRBJ2-1; size: .; CDR3: CASSYRTSGIHEQFF; DNA: TGTGCCAGCAGTTACCGGACTAGCGGGATCCATGAGCAGTTCTTC
D: .; V: TRBV10-3; J: TRBJ2-4; size: .; CDR3: CAISVIAKNIQYF; DNA: TGTGCCATCAGTGTTATAGCCAAAAACATTCAGTACTTC
D: TRBD1; V: TRBV10-2; J: TRBJ2-1; size: .; CDR3: CASLGWWVGDREGYNEQFF; DNA: TGCGCCAGCCTCGGGTGGTGGGTCGGGGACAGGGAGGGATACAATGAGCAGTTCTTC
D: .; V: TRBV5-1; J: TRBJ2-3; size: few; CDR3: CASSLDGVGTDTQYF; DNA: TGCGCCAGCAGCTTGGACGGGGTGGGCACAGATACGCAGTATTTT
D: .; V: TRBV28; J: TRBJ2-7; size: .; CDR3: CASTPGPGYEQYF; DNA: TGTGCCAGCACCCCTGGGCCGGGCTACGAGCAGTACTTC